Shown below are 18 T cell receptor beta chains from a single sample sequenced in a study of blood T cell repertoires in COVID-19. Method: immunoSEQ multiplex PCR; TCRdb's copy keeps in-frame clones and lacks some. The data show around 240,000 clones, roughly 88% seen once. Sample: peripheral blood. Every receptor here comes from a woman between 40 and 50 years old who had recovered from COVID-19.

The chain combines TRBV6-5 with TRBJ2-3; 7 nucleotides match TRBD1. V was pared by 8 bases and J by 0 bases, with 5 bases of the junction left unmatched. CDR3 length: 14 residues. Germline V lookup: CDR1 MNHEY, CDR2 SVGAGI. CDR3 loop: CASGGQISTDTQYF. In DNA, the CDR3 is TGTGCCAGCGGGGGACAGATTAGCACAGATACGCAGTATTTT.

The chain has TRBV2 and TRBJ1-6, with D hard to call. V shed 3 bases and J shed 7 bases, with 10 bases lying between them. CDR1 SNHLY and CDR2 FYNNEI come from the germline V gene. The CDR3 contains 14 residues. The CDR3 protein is CASSELPRNSPLHF. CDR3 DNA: TGTGCCAGCAGTGAGCTTCCCAGGAATTCACCCCTCCACTTT. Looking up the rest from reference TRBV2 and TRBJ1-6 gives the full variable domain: EPEVTQTPSHQVTQMGQEVILRCVPISNHLYFYWYRQILGQKVEFLVSFYNNEISEKSEIFDDQFSVERPDGSNFTLKIRSTKLEDSAMYFCASSELPRNSPLHFGNGTRLTVT.

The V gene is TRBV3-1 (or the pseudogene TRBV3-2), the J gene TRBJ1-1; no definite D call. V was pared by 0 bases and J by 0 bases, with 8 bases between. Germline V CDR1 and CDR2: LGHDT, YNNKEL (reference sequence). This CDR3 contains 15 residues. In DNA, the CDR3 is TGTGCCAGCAGCCAAGACAGGTGGATGAACACTGAAGCTTTCTTT. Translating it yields CASSQDRWMNTEAFF.

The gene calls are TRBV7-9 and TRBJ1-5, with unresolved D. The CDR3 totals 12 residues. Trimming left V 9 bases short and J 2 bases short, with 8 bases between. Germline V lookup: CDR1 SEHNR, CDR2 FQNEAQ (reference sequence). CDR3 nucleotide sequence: TGTGCCAGTGCTATGGGCAATCAGCCCCAGCATTTT. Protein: CASAMGNQPQHF.

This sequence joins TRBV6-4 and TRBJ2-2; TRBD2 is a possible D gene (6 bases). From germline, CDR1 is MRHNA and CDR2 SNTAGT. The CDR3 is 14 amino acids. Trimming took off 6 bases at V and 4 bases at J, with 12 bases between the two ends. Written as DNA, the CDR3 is TGTGCCAGCAGGGTGGAGGAGGGCACCGGGGAGCTGTTTTTT. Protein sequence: CASRVEEGTGELFF.

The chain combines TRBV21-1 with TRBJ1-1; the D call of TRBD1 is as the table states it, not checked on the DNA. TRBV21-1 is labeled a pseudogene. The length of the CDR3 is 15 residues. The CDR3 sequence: CASSKSGHDPAEAFF. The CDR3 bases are TGTGCCAGCAGCAAAAGTGGACACGACCCCGCTGAAGCTTTCTTT.

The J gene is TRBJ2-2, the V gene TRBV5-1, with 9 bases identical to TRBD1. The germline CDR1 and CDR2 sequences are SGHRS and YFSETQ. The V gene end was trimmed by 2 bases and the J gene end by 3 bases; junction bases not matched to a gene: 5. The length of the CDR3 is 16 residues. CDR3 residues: CASSLTGQGYTGELFF. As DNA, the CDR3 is TGCGCCAGCAGCTTAACGGGACAGGGCTACACCGGGGAGCTGTTTTTT. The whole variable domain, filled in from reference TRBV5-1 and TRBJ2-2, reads KAGVTQTPRYLIKTRGQQVTLSCSPISGHRSVSWYQQTPGQGLQFLFEYFSETQRNKGNFPGRFSGRQFSNSRSEMNVSTLELGDSALYLCASSLTGQGYTGELFFGEGSRLTVL.

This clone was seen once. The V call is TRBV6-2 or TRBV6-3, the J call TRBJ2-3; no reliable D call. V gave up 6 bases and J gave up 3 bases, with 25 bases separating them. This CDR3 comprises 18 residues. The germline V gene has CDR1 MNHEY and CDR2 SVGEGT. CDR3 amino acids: CASSRTTELATLTDTQYF. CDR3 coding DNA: TGTGCCAGCAGCCGAACGACTGAACTGGCAACCTTAACAGATACGCAGTATTTT.

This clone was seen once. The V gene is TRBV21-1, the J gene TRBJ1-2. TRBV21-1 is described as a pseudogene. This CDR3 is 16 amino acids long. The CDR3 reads CASSSPKACAGYGYTF. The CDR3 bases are TGTGCCAGCAGCTCTCCGAAAGCGTGTGCGGGCTATGGCTACACCTTC.

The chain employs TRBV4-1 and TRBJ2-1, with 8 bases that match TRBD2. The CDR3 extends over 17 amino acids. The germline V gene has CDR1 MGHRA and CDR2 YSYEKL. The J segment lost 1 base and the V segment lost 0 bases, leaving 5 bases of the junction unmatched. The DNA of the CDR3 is TGCGCCAGCAGCCAAGATCTGGGCGGGGGGTCCTACAATGAGCAGTTCTTC. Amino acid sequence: CASSQDLGGGSYNEQFF.

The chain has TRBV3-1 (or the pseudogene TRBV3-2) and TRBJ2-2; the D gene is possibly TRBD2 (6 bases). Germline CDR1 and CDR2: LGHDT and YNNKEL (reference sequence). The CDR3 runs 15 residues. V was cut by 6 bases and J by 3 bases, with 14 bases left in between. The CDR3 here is CASSPRELDTGELFF. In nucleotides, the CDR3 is TGTGCCAGCAGTCCCCGGGAGCTTGACACCGGGGAGCTGTTTTTT.

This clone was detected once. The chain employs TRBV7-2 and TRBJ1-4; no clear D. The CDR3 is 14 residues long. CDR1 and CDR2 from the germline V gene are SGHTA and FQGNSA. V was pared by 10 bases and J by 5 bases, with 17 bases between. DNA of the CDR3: TGTGCCATGTTGGAGGACGGTCAGAATGAAAAACTGTTTTTT. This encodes CAMLEDGQNEKLFF.

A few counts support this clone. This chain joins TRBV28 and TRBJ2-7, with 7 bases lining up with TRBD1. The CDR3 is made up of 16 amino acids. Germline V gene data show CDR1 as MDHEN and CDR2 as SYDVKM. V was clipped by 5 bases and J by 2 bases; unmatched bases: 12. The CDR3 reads CASSPEAGTETYEQYF. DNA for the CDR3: TGTGCCAGCAGTCCCGAAGCCGGGACAGAGACCTACGAGCAGTACTTC.

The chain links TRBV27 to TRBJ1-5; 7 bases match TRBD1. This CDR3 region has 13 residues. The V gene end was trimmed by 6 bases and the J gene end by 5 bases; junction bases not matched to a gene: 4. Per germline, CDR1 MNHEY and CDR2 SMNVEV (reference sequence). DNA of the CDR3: TGTGCCAGCAGGCCAGACAGGGATCAGCCCCAGCATTTT. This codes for CASRPDRDQPQHF.

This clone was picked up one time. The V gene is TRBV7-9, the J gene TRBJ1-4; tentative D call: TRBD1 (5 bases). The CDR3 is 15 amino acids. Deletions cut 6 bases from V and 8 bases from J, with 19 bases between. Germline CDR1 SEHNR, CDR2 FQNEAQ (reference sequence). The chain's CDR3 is CASRPKPGSGEKLFF. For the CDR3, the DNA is TGTGCCAGCAGGCCTAAGCCAGGGTCAGGAGAAAAACTGTTTTTT.

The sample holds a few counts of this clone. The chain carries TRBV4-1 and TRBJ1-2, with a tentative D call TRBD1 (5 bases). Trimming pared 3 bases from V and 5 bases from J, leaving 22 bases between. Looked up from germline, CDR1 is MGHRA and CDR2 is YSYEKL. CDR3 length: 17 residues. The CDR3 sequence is CASSQGPGQTDTYGYTF. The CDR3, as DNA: TGCGCCAGCAGCCAGGGCCCTGGACAAACAGATACTTATGGCTACACCTTC.

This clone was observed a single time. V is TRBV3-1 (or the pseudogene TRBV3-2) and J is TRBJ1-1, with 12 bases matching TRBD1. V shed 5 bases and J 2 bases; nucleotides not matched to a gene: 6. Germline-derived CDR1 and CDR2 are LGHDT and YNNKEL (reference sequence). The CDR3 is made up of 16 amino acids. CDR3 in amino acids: CASSYGTGGRNTEAFF. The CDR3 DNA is TGTGCCAGCAGCTATGGGACAGGGGGCCGTAACACTGAAGCTTTCTTT.

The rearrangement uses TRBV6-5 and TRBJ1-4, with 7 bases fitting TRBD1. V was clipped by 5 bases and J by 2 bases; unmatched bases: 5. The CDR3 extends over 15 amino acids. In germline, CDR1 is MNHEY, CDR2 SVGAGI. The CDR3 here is CASSQTGSTNEKLFF. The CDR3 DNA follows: TGTGCCAGCAGTCAGACAGGGTCTACTAATGAAAAACTGTTTTTT.